This record concerns one T cell receptor beta chain sequence. Its antigen is currently not known. No quality values exist for individual bases; no much larger clone is one base distant. The method was PCR. The run used an Illumina HiSeq 2500. TCR libraries were prepared with molecular barcoding, using unique molecular identifiers to normalize TCRbeta repertoire quantification. Using fastp trimming at Q25 and MiXCR clonotype assembly, TCRdb reanalyzed the public sequencing data and kept in-frame beta chains. Here each entry gathers all rows of one CDR3 protein and keeps the most common genes and DNA. Recorded for this sample are 800,000 to 1,000,000 distinct CDR3 sequences; around 30% of them occurred a single time. The ten largest account for 25% to 35% of the sample. The germline V gene specifies SGHRS as CDR1 and YFSETQ as CDR2. The CDR3 spans 16 residues, from the cysteine through the phenylalanine. Only CDR3 DNA remains: 48 bases, in frame from the first base. V has 4 bases trimmed and J has 2 bases trimmed; junction bases matching no gene number 12.

These data are taken from a study of T-cell reconstitution after alpha-beta-depleted transplantation in children (TCRdb year 2016). Concerning the study at large: The study quantitatively tracked T-cell immune reconstitution after TCRalphabeta/CD19-depleted allogeneic hematopoietic cell transplantation in children using TCR repertoire profiling. Study-wide findings and limitations: The apparently early recovery of alphabetaT-cell counts about two months after transplant reportedly depended on only several hundred rapidly expanded clones that came from non-depleted graft cells. Over subsequent months, a decline in hyperexpanded clone frequencies was noted, and after one year, T-cell counts and TCRbeta diversity were mostly ascribed to newly produced T cells. In some patients, the high TCRbeta diversity seen at day 60 was put down to recipient T cells and intrathymic progenitors that had survived conditioning.

The treatment or condition label on this specimen signifies: allogeneic hematopoietic cell transplantation with graft depleted of TCRalphabeta T cells and CD19 B cells. The children who served as transplant recipients had been given grafts of TCRalphabeta/CD19-depleted allogeneic hematopoietic cells. The starting material was PBMCs, mostly from graft donor cells, obtained 360 days after TCRalphabeta/CD19-depleted stem cell transplant. This sequence originates from a boy under three years old who had a stem cell transplant for SCID, so the T cells may come from the graft donor. The sequence joins TRBV5-1 to TRBJ2-7; TRBD2 aligns with 7 central bases. The CDR3 corresponds to CASSARLAYSTYEQYF. The nucleotide sequence is given as TGCGCCAGCAGCGCAAGACTAGCTTATAGTACCTACGAGCAGTACTTC.